A single sample is the source of the 30 T cell receptor beta chains below, sequenced in a study of T and B cells in COVID-19 patients. Blood genomic DNA input for TRB amplification was 250-500 ng. TRB rearrangements were amplified by multiplex PCR with BIOMED2 TRB-A/B primers. From the multiplex PCR reads, TCRdb called clonotypes with MiXCR, one entry per CDR3 protein. The sample records over 950 distinct CDR3 sequences, about a fifth being singletons. Input material: blood. The receptor source for this set is a human donor with active COVID-19.

This clonotype is classed as hyperexpanded. The V call is TRBV5-6, the J call TRBJ2-7; TRBD1 aligns across 8 bases. CDR1 and CDR2 from the germline V gene are SGHDT and YYEEEE. There are 16 residues in the CDR3. V lost 0 bases to trimming and J lost 3 bases; unmatched junction nucleotides: 8. The CDR3 sequence is CASSLEWTGLNYEQYF. The CDR3 DNA reads as TGTGCCAGCAGCTTGGAGTGGACAGGGCTGAACTACGAGCAGTACTTC. Full variable domain (rest looked up from reference TRBV5-6 and TRBJ2-7): DAGVTQSPTHLIKTRGQQVTLRCSPKSGHDTVSWYQQALGQGPQFIFQYYEEEERQRGNFPDRFSGHQFPNYSSELNVNALLLGDSALYLCASSLEWTGLNYEQYFGPGTRLTVT.

This clonotype is labeled as large. The chain carries TRBV5-6 and TRBJ2-7; 11 bases are shared with TRBD2. Germline assignment: CDR1 SGHDT and CDR2 YYEEEE. CDR3 length: 15 residues. V shed 4 bases, J shed 6 bases, and the junction held 9 bases outside the gene matches. CDR3 sequence reads: CASSPTSGKPFEQYF. For the CDR3, the DNA is TGTGCCAGCAGCCCGACTAGCGGGAAGCCCTTCGAGCAGTACTTC.

This clonotype is medium-sized by share. CDR3 loop: CASSLDGTSDQPQHF. CDR3 nucleotides: TGCGCCAGCAGCTTGGACGGGACATCCGATCAGCCCCAGCATTTT. The V gene is TRBV5-1, the J gene TRBJ1-5; tentatively, D is TRBD1 (6 bases). V was pared by 0 bases and J by 5 bases, with 12 bases between. CDR3 size: 15 residues. Germline-derived CDR1 and CDR2 are SGHRS and YFSETQ.

In its sample, this clonotype ranks as large. The chain couples TRBV30 to TRBJ2-1, with 8 bases identical to TRBD2. In germline, CDR1 is GTSNPN, CDR2 SVGIG (reference sequence). The CDR3 sequence is 14 residues long. V shed 3 bases and J 1 base; nucleotides not matched to a gene: 2. The CDR3 loop is CAWRLAGSYNEQFF. DNA for the CDR3: TGTGCCTGGAGGTTAGCGGGATCCTACAATGAGCAGTTCTTC.

This clonotype is deemed large (0.1 to 1%). The V call is TRBV27, the J call TRBJ1-3, with D uncertain. V lost 8 bases and J lost 4, with 6 bases in between. Germline V gives CDR1 MNHEY, CDR2 SMNVEV (reference sequence). The CDR3 spans 11 residues. DNA of the CDR3: TGTGCCAGCGGAAGAGGAAACACCATATATTTT. Protein: CASGRGNTIYF.

By share of the sample, this clonotype is large (0.1 to 1%). V is TRBV29-1 and J is TRBJ2-7; TRBD2 matches at 10 bases. The CDR3 extends over 14 amino acids. Trimming cost V 7 bases and J 7 bases; bases outside gene matches: 13. CDR1 is SQVTM, CDR2 ANQGSEA, per germline. CDR3 bases: TGCAGCGCCGTTACCGGGACTAGCGTGGGGGAGCAGTACTTC. The encoded protein is CSAVTGTSVGEQYF.

This clonotype ranks as medium-sized (0.01 to 0.1%). The chain combines TRBV7-9 with TRBJ2-5; 16 positions match TRBD2. The CDR3 covers 18 residues. V was pared by 4 bases and J by 6 bases, with 11 bases of the junction left unmatched. Germline CDR1 reads SEHNR; CDR2 reads FQNEAQ (reference sequence). For the CDR3, the DNA is TGTGCCAGCAGCTCCGAAGCGGGACTAGCGGGAGGGGGAAAGACCCAGTACTTC. Translating gives CASSSEAGLAGGGKTQYF.

By share, this clonotype counts as medium-sized. The gene calls are TRBV27 and TRBJ2-7; 8 nucleotides line up with TRBD2. The length of the CDR3 is 13 residues. The ends lost 3 bases at V and 3 bases at J; junction bases unmatched: 1. Germline-derived CDR1 and CDR2 are MNHEY and SMNVEV (reference sequence). DNA of the CDR3: TGTGCCAGCAGTTTTAGCGGGGTCTACGAGCAGTACTTC. The encoded protein is CASSFSGVYEQYF.

The chain carries TRBV20-1 and TRBJ2-5; D ambiguous. There are 13 residues in the CDR3. CDR1 is DFQATT, CDR2 SNEGSKA, per germline (reference sequence). V lost 4 bases and J lost 4, with 13 bases in between. CDR3 DNA: TGCAGTGCTATTCCCCGGGTCCTAGAGACCCAGTACTTC. Protein product: CSAIPRVLETQYF.

This clonotype is large. V is TRBV19 and J is TRBJ1-1; weak D call: TRBD1 (5 bases). V was trimmed by 3 bases and J by 6 bases, leaving 17 bases between them. Germline CDR1 and CDR2: LNHDA and SQIVND (reference sequence). The CDR3 length is 15 residues. The CDR3: CASSILGGGRAEAFF. The CDR3 DNA sequence: TGTGCCAGTAGTATCCTGGGCGGGGGACGTGCTGAAGCTTTCTTT.

J is TRBJ1-5 and V is TRBV7-2; 7 positions agree with TRBD1. Germline CDR1 and CDR2: SGHTA and FQGNSA. Germline trimming cut 5 bases from V and 0 bases from J; bases unmatched to any gene: 7. The CDR3 length is 16 residues. In nucleotides, the CDR3 is TGTGCCAGCAGCCTACAGGGGCTGCTTAGCAATCAGCCCCAGCATTTT. Its translation: CASSLQGLLSNQPQHF.

This clonotype counts as large. The chain couples TRBV5-4 to TRBJ2-5; 7 positions agree with TRBD1. The V gene end was trimmed by 4 bases and the J gene end by 1 base; junction bases not matched to a gene: 7. There are 15 residues in the CDR3. The germline V gene has CDR1 SGHNT and CDR2 YYREEE (reference sequence). The CDR3 coding sequence is TGTGCCAGCAGCCCAAGGGACAGTCGCCAAGAGACCCAGTACTTC. This encodes CASSPRDSRQETQYF. The full variable domain, with the rest looked up from reference TRBV5-4 and TRBJ2-5, is ETGVTQSPTHLIKTRGQQVTLRCSSQSGHNTVSWYQQALGQGPQFIFQYYREEENGRGNFPPRFSGLQFPNYSSELNVNALELDDSALYLCASSPRDSRQETQYFGPGTRLLVL.

The chain couples TRBV5-1 to TRBJ2-3; D is ambiguous. This CDR3 contains 16 residues. Trimming shortened V by 0 bases and J by 1 base, and 12 bases separated the two germline ends. The germline V gene has CDR1 SGHRS and CDR2 YFSETQ. Here the CDR3 DNA reads TGCGCCAGCAGCTTGGGTGGTCGTGGGGGCACAGATACGCAGTATTTT. Its translation: CASSLGGRGGTDTQYF.

This rearrangement joins TRBV29-1 to TRBJ2-2, with D perhaps being TRBD1 or TRBD2 (6 bases each). The CDR3 sequence is 15 residues long. Trimming shortened V by 7 bases and J by 1 base, and 16 bases separated the two germline ends. From germline, CDR1 is SQVTM and CDR2 ANQGSEA. The CDR3 DNA reads as TGCAGCGCCGGGGGCGGCACAAGGAACACCGGGGAGCTGTTTTTT. This encodes CSAGGGTRNTGELFF.

This clonotype is large by share. As DNA, the CDR3 is TGTGCCACCAGCAACGGGGCCGGGGAGCTGTTTTTT. Translated, it gives CATSNGAGELFF. The rearrangement uses TRBV15 and TRBJ2-2; D possibly corresponds to TRBD2 (5 bases). The germline V gene encodes CDR1 LNHNV and CDR2 YYDKDF (reference sequence). Trimming took off 4 bases at V and 6 bases at J, with 6 bases between the two ends. CDR3 length: 12 residues.

This clonotype is deemed large. The chain carries TRBV13 and TRBJ2-7, with a possible D match to TRBD2 (5 bases). Between the trimmed V and J ends, which lost 5 bases and 2 bases, there was a span of 16 bases. The CDR3 totals 15 residues. CDR1 is PRHDT and CDR2 is FYEKMQ in the germline V gene (reference sequence). In DNA form, the CDR3 reads TGTGCCAGCAGCCACCCAGTGAAGCGGCCCTACGAGCAGTACTTC. This codes for CASSHPVKRPYEQYF. Together with reference TRBV13 and TRBJ2-7, the CDR3 gives the full variable domain: AAGVIQSPRHLIKEKRETATLKCYPIPRHDTVYWYQQGPGQDPQFLISFYEKMQSDKGSIPDRFSAQQFSDYHSELNMSSLELGDSALYFCASSHPVKRPYEQYFGPGTRLTVT.

This clonotype was counted only a few times. The gene calls are TRBV28 and TRBJ2-5; D is undetermined. The length of the CDR3 is 14 residues. In germline, CDR1 is MDHEN, CDR2 SYDVKM. The V gene lost 6 bases and the J gene lost 2 bases, with 13 bases spanning the gap. In nucleotides, the CDR3 is TGTGCCAGCAGAAAACCGACGGAACAAGAGACCCAGTACTTC. Protein: CASRKPTEQETQYF.

Within the sample, this clonotype is medium-sized. Written as DNA, the CDR3 is TGTGCCAGCAGCTTCCAGGGTGGTAATGAAAAACTGTTTTTT. As protein: CASSFQGGNEKLFF. The rearrangement joins TRBV7-9 to TRBJ1-4; maybe TRBD1 (5 bases). V shed 3 bases and J shed 4 bases, with 9 bases lying between them. CDR3 length equals 14 residues. Germline loops: CDR1 SEHNR, CDR2 FQNEAQ (reference sequence).

This clonotype was recorded a few times. The chain joins TRBV12-3 or TRBV12-4 to TRBJ1-1; D unresolved. The CDR3 runs to 12 residues. V was pared by 2 bases and J by 3 bases, with 4 bases between. The DNA for the CDR3 is TGTGCCAGCAGTTTAATTCACACTGAAGCTTTCTTT. Protein product: CASSLIHTEAFF.

This clonotype is deemed large. The chain couples TRBV21-1 to TRBJ2-2; the table's D gene call, TRBD2, was not cross checked with the DNA. TRBV21-1 is a known pseudogene. The CDR3 is 21 residues long. In nucleotides, the CDR3 is TGTGCCAGCAGCAAAGAGGCGGAGTCTGTGACTAGCGGGAGGAACACCGGGGAGCTGTTTTTT. Amino acids: CASSKEAESVTSGRNTGELFF.

By sample fraction, this clonotype is large. The chain joins TRBV19 to TRBJ1-3, with D hard to call. The germline CDR1 and CDR2 sequences are LNHDA and SQIVND (reference sequence). The V gene lost 3 bases and the J gene lost 2 bases, with 5 bases spanning the gap. The CDR3 sequence is 13 residues long. The CDR3: CASSIVPGNTIYF. CDR3 in DNA: TGTGCCAGTAGTATTGTACCTGGAAACACCATATATTTT.

This clonotype ranks as medium-sized (0.01 to 0.1%). The chain joins TRBV14 to TRBJ2-1; no definite D call. CDR3 length: 13 amino acids. Germline assignment: CDR1 SGHDN and CDR2 FVKESK. V lost 0 bases and J lost 4, with 4 bases in between. For the CDR3, the DNA is TGTGCCAGCAGCCAAGACTGGTACAATGAGCAGTTCTTC. As protein: CASSQDWYNEQFF. The full variable domain, rest sourced from reference TRBV14 and TRBJ2-1, is EAGVTQFPSHSVIEKGQTVTLRCDPISGHDNLYWYRRVMGKEIKFLLHFVKESKQDESGMPNNRFLAERTGGTYSTLKVQPAELEDSGVYFCASSQDWYNEQFFGPGTRLTVL.

This clonotype ranks as medium-sized (0.01 to 0.1%). The chain uses TRBV6-5 and TRBJ2-7; D perhaps matches TRBD1 (5 bases). Deletions cut 7 bases from V and 6 bases from J, with 10 bases between. CDR1 is MNHEY and CDR2 is SVGAGI in the germline V gene. The CDR3 has 11 amino acids. The CDR3 bases are TGTGCCAGCACTTGGGGCATCGAGCAGTACTTC. Translated: CASTWGIEQYF.

This clonotype is medium-sized within its sample. The rearrangement joins TRBV6-5 to TRBJ1-1; no firm D call. The CDR3 totals 13 residues. The V and J ends lost 4 bases and 0 bases respectively, with 6 bases between them. The germline V gene has CDR1 MNHEY and CDR2 SVGAGI. The CDR3 protein is CASSSVLNTEAFF. CDR3 nucleotides: TGTGCCAGCAGTTCAGTGTTGAACACTGAAGCTTTCTTT.

This chain joins TRBV20-1 and TRBJ2-3; the match to TRBD1 covers 11 bases. This CDR3 comprises 16 residues. J gave up 3 bases and V 2 bases, and 7 bases lay outside the gene matches. Germline V gene data show CDR1 as DFQATT and CDR2 as SNEGSKA (reference sequence). CDR3 loop: CSARPWTGGETDTQYF. DNA of the CDR3: TGCAGTGCTAGACCTTGGACAGGGGGCGAAACAGATACGCAGTATTTT.

The V and J genes are TRBV19 and TRBJ2-5; 13 positions agree with TRBD2. The CDR3 has 16 amino acids. V shed 5 bases and J 4 bases; nucleotides not matched to a gene: 7. Germline CDR1 reads LNHDA; CDR2 reads SQIVND (reference sequence). CDR3 nucleotide sequence: TGTGCCAGTAGTGCGGGACTAGCGGGAAAGAGAGAGACCCAGTACTTC. Protein sequence: CASSAGLAGKRETQYF.

This clonotype is categorized as large (0.1 to 1%). V usage is TRBV19 and J usage is TRBJ2-2; D perhaps matches TRBD2 (6 bases). The germline V and J ends were trimmed by 3 bases and 0 bases, with 8 bases remaining between them. Germline V gene sequence: CDR1 LNHDA, CDR2 SQIVND (reference sequence). The CDR3 is 15 residues long. The CDR3 bases are TGTGCCAGTAGTATTCCGGGGGCGAACACCGGGGAGCTGTTTTTT. Residues: CASSIPGANTGELFF.

This clonotype ranks as large. The chain is built from TRBV12-3 or TRBV12-4 and TRBJ2-1; 10 bases are a match to TRBD2. With V trimmed by 8 bases and J by 4 bases, 8 bases remained unmatched. The CDR3 is made up of 15 amino acids. CDR3 coding DNA: TGTGCCAGCGGAGAAATAGCGGGGGGTTACAATGAGCAGTTCTTC. This encodes CASGEIAGGYNEQFF.

By share, this clonotype counts as large. The rearrangement links TRBV19 to TRBJ1-2; D is unclear. Per germline, CDR1 LNHDA and CDR2 SQIVND (reference sequence). Trimming cost V 6 bases and J 4 bases, with 12 bases left between them. The CDR3 is made up of 13 amino acids. CDR3 protein: CASRDGSFYGYTF. CDR3 DNA sequence: TGTGCCAGTAGGGACGGTTCCTTCTATGGCTACACCTTC.

This clonotype was picked up one time. The V and J genes are TRBV5-6 and TRBJ2-5; TRBD1 matches 8 bases. There are 15 residues in the CDR3. CDR1 is SGHDT and CDR2 is YYEEEE in the germline V gene. The V segment lost 0 bases and the J segment 5 bases; nucleotides outside the gene matches: 6. The CDR3 loop reads CASSLEWTGMETQYF. For the CDR3, the DNA is TGTGCCAGCAGCTTGGAGTGGACAGGGATGGAGACCCAGTACTTC.